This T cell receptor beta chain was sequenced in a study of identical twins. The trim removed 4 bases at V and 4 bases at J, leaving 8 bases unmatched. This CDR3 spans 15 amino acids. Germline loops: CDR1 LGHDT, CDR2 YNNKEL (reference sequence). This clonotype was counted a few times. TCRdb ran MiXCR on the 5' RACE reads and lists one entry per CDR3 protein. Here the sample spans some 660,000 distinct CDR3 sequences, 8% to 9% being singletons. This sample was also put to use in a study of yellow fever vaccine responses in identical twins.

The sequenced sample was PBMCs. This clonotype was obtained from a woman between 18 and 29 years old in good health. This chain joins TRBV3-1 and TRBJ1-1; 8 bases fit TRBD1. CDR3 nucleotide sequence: TGTGCCAGCAGCCGGGGAGACAGGGGAGGCACTGAAGCTTTCTTT. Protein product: CASSRGDRGGTEAFF.